Below are 32 T cell receptor beta chains sequenced from a single sample in a study of early T cells in non-severe SARS-CoV-2 infection. TCRdb re-called the 5' RACE reads with MiXCR, one entry per CDR3 protein. The table shows about 50,000 distinct CDR3 sequences, with roughly a tenth occurring only once. The sequenced sample consisted of whole blood. The receptors come from an adult who was a healthcare worker with PCR-confirmed SARS-CoV-2 infection or an uninfected control (not recorded which).

This chain joins TRBV10-3 and TRBJ2-1, with D possibly called TRBD1 or TRBD2 (5 bases each). Germline V gives CDR1 ENHRY, CDR2 SYGVKD. The CDR3 is 14 amino acids. Trimming pared 4 bases from V and 0 bases from J, leaving 7 bases between. DNA for the CDR3: TGTGCCATCAGTGGGGGGAGCTCCTACAATGAGCAGTTCTTC. Translated, it gives CAISGGSSYNEQFF.

This clonotype was seen many times. This rearrangement joins TRBV11-2 to TRBJ2-7; D not certain. V gave up 4 bases and J gave up 6 bases, with 13 bases separating them. The germline V gene encodes CDR1 SGHAT and CDR2 FQNNGV. The CDR3 spans 13 residues. DNA for the CDR3: TGTGCCAGCAGCTCCGAGGTGGTAAGCGAGCAGTACTTC. Translated, it gives CASSSEVVSEQYF.

This clonotype has ten or more counts. The chain couples TRBV3-1 to TRBJ2-3; 8 nucleotides match TRBD2. This CDR3 comprises 17 residues. The germline CDR1 and CDR2 sequences are LGHDT and YNNKEL (reference sequence). The junction had 18 bases not matched to a gene; V was cut back by 8 bases and J by 5 bases. The CDR3 nucleotides read TGTGCCAGCTCACCCCGCAGCGGAGCGGGAGACGGAGATACGCAGTATTTT. The encoded protein is CASSPRSGAGDGDTQYF.

Ten or more counts support this clonotype. This chain connects TRBV29-1 to TRBJ1-2; D may be TRBD1 (5 bases). V was shortened by 3 bases and J by 0 bases, with 23 bases between the two germline ends. The germline gives CDR1 SQVTM, CDR2 ANQGSEA. This CDR3 is 18 amino acids long. CDR3 DNA: TGCAGCGTTGACCAGCGAGGGGATCCCACCGCCCCTAACTATGGCTACACCTTC. Translated, it gives CSVDQRGDPTAPNYGYTF.

Turning to this clonotype: A read error is possible here, since a much larger clone lies one base away. The chain joins TRBV20-1 to TRBJ1-4, with 7 bases aligning to TRBD1. CDR3 length equals 13 residues. V dropped 6 bases and J dropped 10; count of bases not matched to a gene: 11. Germline CDR1 DFQATT, CDR2 SNEGSKA (reference sequence). DNA of the CDR3: TGCAGTGCCCACGACAGGGAAGGTGGAAAACTGTTTTTT. Protein product: CSAHDREGGKLFF.

Remarks on this clonotype: A single base separates this from a much larger clone, so it may be a read error. The chain combines TRBV5-1 with TRBJ2-7; 10 bases are a match to TRBD1. The CDR3 sequence is 14 residues long. Germline CDR1 reads SGHRS; CDR2 reads YFSETQ. The CDR3 spells CASSGGQGVYVQYF. The CDR3 DNA follows: TGCGCCAGCAGCGGCGGACAGGGGGTATACGTGCAGTACTTC. Full variable domain (rest looked up from reference TRBV5-1 and TRBJ2-7): KAGVTQTPRYLIKTRGQQVTLSCSPISGHRSVSWYQQTPGQGLQFLFEYFSETQRNKGNFPGRFSGRQFSNSRSEMNVSTLELGDSALYLCASSGGQGVYVQYFGPGTRLTVT.

The sample holds many counts of this clonotype. This chain joins TRBV19 and TRBJ1-5; D possibly corresponds to TRBD1 (6 bases). The germline V gene encodes CDR1 LNHDA and CDR2 SQIVND (reference sequence). The V gene lost 2 bases and the J gene lost 7 bases, with 12 bases spanning the gap. The CDR3 runs to 14 residues. Written as DNA, the CDR3 is TGTGCCAGTAGTATACAGGGGTCGGGGCAGCCCCAGCATTTT. Translated, it gives CASSIQGSGQPQHF.

This clonotype has more than one count but fewer than ten. The chain has TRBV6-6 and TRBJ2-1; TRBD2 matches 12 bases. V dropped 10 bases and J dropped 6; count of bases not matched to a gene: 13. This CDR3 has 16 residues. The germline gives CDR1 MNHNY, CDR2 SVGAGI (reference sequence). CDR3 region: CATEGTSGRRSNEQFF. DNA for the CDR3: TGTGCCACCGAGGGCACTAGCGGGAGGCGATCCAATGAGCAGTTCTTC.

This clonotype was seen repeatedly, ten times or more. V gene TRBV12-3 or TRBV12-4 combines with J gene TRBJ1-2; TRBD1 might be the D (5 bases). Trimming took off 7 bases at V and 7 bases at J, with 16 bases between the two ends. The CDR3 covers 13 residues. Written as DNA, the CDR3 is TGTGCCAGCACCAATTCCAGGGAAAGTGGCTACACCTTC. This codes for CASTNSRESGYTF.

This clonotype was counted between two and nine times. This sequence joins TRBV3-1 and TRBJ2-1; 9 nucleotides line up with TRBD1. This CDR3 is 15 amino acids long. Germline V lookup: CDR1 LGHDT, CDR2 YNNKEL (reference sequence). J was trimmed by 8 bases and V by 1 base; bases with no gene match: 6. CDR3 amino acids: CASSQVTGGGYEQFF. CDR3 nucleotides: TGTGCCAGCAGCCAAGTGACAGGGGGTGGTTATGAGCAGTTCTTC.

The chain joins TRBV29-1 to TRBJ2-3; D gene ambiguous. Germline V gene data show CDR1 as SQVTM and CDR2 as ANQGSEA. This CDR3 is built from 10 residues. The ends were cut back, 7 bases at V and 2 bases at J, with 4 bases in the middle. The CDR3 sequence: CSAVTDTQYF. CDR3 sequence (DNA): TGCAGCGCAGTCACAGATACGCAGTATTTT.

This clonotype was counted only a few times. The chain recombines TRBV14 with TRBJ2-5, with 10 nucleotides matching TRBD2. Trimming removed 4 bases from V and 5 bases from J; junction bases left unmatched: 4. The CDR3 spans 14 residues. Germline V lookup: CDR1 SGHDN, CDR2 FVKESK. The CDR3 sequence: CASSPSGRQETQYF. The DNA of the CDR3 is TGTGCCAGCAGCCCTAGCGGGAGACAGGAGACCCAGTACTTC. The whole variable domain, remainder taken from reference TRBV14 and TRBJ2-5, is EAGVTQFPSHSVIEKGQTVTLRCDPISGHDNLYWYRRVMGKEIKFLLHFVKESKQDESGMPNNRFLAERTGGTYSTLKVQPAELEDSGVYFCASSPSGRQETQYFGPGTRLLVL.

This clonotype turned up a few times. The chain has TRBV20-1 and TRBJ2-5, with D hard to call. The CDR3 is made up of 14 amino acids. Trimming took 3 bases from V and 6 from J, leaving 17 bases between them. The V gene's germline CDR1 is DFQATT and CDR2 SNEGSKA (reference sequence). The CDR3 region is CSARESRAGKTQYF. The CDR3 coding sequence is TGCAGTGCTAGGGAGAGTCGAGCCGGAAAGACCCAGTACTTC.

This clonotype came up many times. The CDR3 reads CASSFGGWTYNSPLHF. Written as DNA, the CDR3 is TGTGCCAGCAGTTTTGGGGGGTGGACCTATAATTCACCCCTCCACTTT. This chain uses TRBV12-3 or TRBV12-4 with TRBJ1-6; D is perhaps TRBD1 (5 bases). The germline V and J ends were trimmed by 3 bases and 2 bases, with 11 bases remaining between them. The CDR3 loop spans 16 amino acids.

This clonotype showed up many times. The rearrangement links TRBV18 to TRBJ1-2; 9 bases align to TRBD1. The CDR3 is 14 amino acids. With 3 bases clipped from V and 2 bases from J, the junction kept 1 base outside the gene matches. CDR1 KGHSH and CDR2 LQKENI come from the germline V gene. The CDR3: CASSPGQGNYGYTF. Written as DNA, the CDR3 is TGTGCCAGCTCACCTGGACAGGGGAACTATGGCTACACCTTC.

This clonotype was observed a handful of times. In DNA, the CDR3 is TGTGCCAGCAGCCCCCCGCGTGTTAGGGGCACTGAAGCTTTCTTT. Translating it yields CASSPPRVRGTEAFF. The chain links TRBV3-1 to TRBJ1-1; D is perhaps TRBD1 (5 bases). The CDR3 consists of 15 residues. V was trimmed by 4 bases and J by 4 bases, leaving 16 bases between them. Germline CDR1 and CDR2: LGHDT and YNNKEL (reference sequence).

This clonotype showed up many times. This chain links TRBV7-9 with TRBJ1-5; weak D call: TRBD1 (6 bases). V gave up 3 bases and J gave up 11 bases, with 14 bases separating them. The CDR3 is made up of 13 amino acids. Germline V CDR1 and CDR2: SEHNR, FQNEAQ (reference sequence). The CDR3 nucleotides read TGTGCCAGCAGCTTGATGGGGGCGTCAGCCCAGCATTTT. Protein sequence: CASSLMGASAQHF. The full variable domain, its missing parts supplied by reference TRBV7-9 and TRBJ1-5, is DTGVSQNPRHKITKRGQNVTFRCDPISEHNRLYWYRQTLGQGPEFLTYFQNEAQLEKSRLLSDRFSAERPKGSFSTLEIQRTEQGDSAMYLCASSLMGASAQHFGDGTRLSIL.

CDR3 in amino acids: CASSPAGHPTDTQYF. CDR3 bases: TGTGCCAGCAGTCCAGCGGGGCACCCAACAGATACGCAGTATTTT. The chain joins TRBV28 to TRBJ2-3, with TRBD2 matching over 7 bases. The trim removed 5 bases at V and 3 bases at J, leaving 8 bases unmatched. Germline V CDR1 and CDR2: MDHEN, SYDVKM. This CDR3 is built from 15 residues.

This clonotype was counted at least ten times. The chain is built from TRBV20-1 and TRBJ2-1; 11 nucleotides agree with TRBD2. V gave up 7 bases and J gave up 4 bases; unmatched junction bases: 6. Per germline, CDR1 DFQATT and CDR2 SNEGSKA (reference sequence). The CDR3 is 14 residues long. The CDR3 DNA is TGCAGTGGAACCGGGACTAGCGGATACAATGAGCAGTTCTTC. It encodes CSGTGTSGYNEQFF.

This clonotype appeared a few times. This chain uses TRBV7-3 with TRBJ2-3; D might be TRBD2 (6 bases). There are 16 residues in the CDR3. CDR1 and CDR2 from the germline V gene are SGHTA and FQGTGA. Trimming left V 4 bases short and J 0 bases short, with 14 bases between. The CDR3 spells CASSSLGGSSTDTQYF. The CDR3 DNA reads as TGTGCCAGCAGCTCCCTGGGGGGAAGTAGCACAGATACGCAGTATTTT. Full variable domain (outside the CDR3, taken from reference TRBV7-3 and TRBJ2-3): GAGVSQTPSNKVTEKGKYVELRCDPISGHTALYWYRQSLGQGPEFLIYFQGTGAADDSGLPNDRFFAVRPEGSVSTLKIQRTERGDSAVYLCASSSLGGSSTDTQYFGPGTRLTVL.

This clonotype is deemed medium-sized. This chain joins TRBV6-1 and TRBJ2-7; no clear D. With 8 bases removed from V and 4 bases from J, the gap between germline ends came to 15 bases. This CDR3 comprises 13 residues. The germline gives CDR1 MNHNS, CDR2 SASEGT. The CDR3 DNA sequence: TGTGCCAGCGTCGGTGGGATAGATTACGAGCAGTACTTC. Translated, it gives CASVGGIDYEQYF.

The CDR3 sequence: CATSQSLDRDRVNEQYF. The CDR3 DNA follows: TGTGCCACCAGCCAATCCTTGGACCGGGACAGGGTAAACGAGCAGTACTTC. The chain links TRBV15 to TRBJ2-7; 9 nucleotides match TRBD1. Germline lookup yields CDR1 LNHNV and CDR2 YYDKDF (reference sequence). The CDR3 is 17 amino acids. The V segment lost 5 bases and the J segment 5 bases; nucleotides outside the gene matches: 16.

This clonotype showed up many times. J is TRBJ2-1 and V is TRBV7-2, with D tentatively TRBD1 (5 bases). The V gene's germline CDR1 is SGHTA and CDR2 FQGNSA. The CDR3 is made up of 15 amino acids. V was trimmed by 5 bases and J by 0 bases, leaving 11 bases between them. The CDR3 loop reads CASSPRQSSYNEQFF. The CDR3 coding sequence is TGTGCCAGCAGCCCTCGACAGAGCTCCTACAATGAGCAGTTCTTC.

The chain combines TRBV19 with TRBJ1-1, with a tentative D call TRBD1 (5 bases). Germline values: CDR1 LNHDA, CDR2 SQIVND (reference sequence). The ends were cut back, 7 bases at V and 1 base at J, with 16 bases in the middle. The CDR3 consists of 15 residues. The DNA of the CDR3 is TGTGCCAGTAACCCTGGGGGACGTTCGAACACTGAAGCTTTCTTT. This gives the protein CASNPGGRSNTEAFF. Together with reference TRBV19 and TRBJ1-1, the CDR3 gives the full variable domain: DGGITQSPKYLFRKEGQNVTLSCEQNLNHDAMYWYRQDPGQGLRLIYYSQIVNDFQKGDIAEGYSVSREKKESFPLTVTSAQKNPTAFYLCASNPGGRSNTEAFFGQGTRLTVV.

V usage is TRBV2 and J usage is TRBJ2-3; no reliable D call. The V gene lost 1 base and the J gene lost 6 bases, with 5 bases spanning the gap. Germline CDR1 is SNHLY and CDR2 is FYNNEI. CDR3 size: 12 residues. The CDR3 here is CASSEVSDTQYF. CDR3 nucleotides: TGTGCCAGCAGTGAAGTGTCGGATACGCAGTATTTT.

This clonotype was found many times. The J gene is TRBJ2-2, the V gene TRBV13; 9 bases agree with TRBD1. Trimming at V came to 4 bases and at J to 3 bases, leaving 6 bases not matched to a gene. In germline, CDR1 is PRHDT, CDR2 FYEKMQ (reference sequence). CDR3 size: 16 residues. The CDR3 nucleotides are TGTGCCAGCAGCTGGAGGACAGGGGACTACACCGGGGAGCTGTTTTTT. Translating it yields CASSWRTGDYTGELFF.

This clonotype has ten or more counts. The chain joins TRBV20-1 to TRBJ2-7; D possibly corresponds to TRBD2 (6 bases). Germline CDR1 reads DFQATT; CDR2 reads SNEGSKA (reference sequence). CDR3 length equals 17 residues. The V end lost 6 bases, the J end lost 7 bases, and 31 bases lay between the germline ends. The CDR3 coding sequence is TGCAGTGCGGGCGGGGCCTTAGGGAGCGGAGGGCCTCGGGAGCAGTACTTC. It codes for CSAGGALGSGGPREQYF.

This clonotype was counted many times. The CDR3 loop is CSARSHQSSYEQYF. For the CDR3, the DNA is TGCAGTGCTAGAAGTCACCAGAGCTCCTACGAGCAGTACTTC. The chain carries TRBV20-1 and TRBJ2-7; D gene ambiguous. The CDR3 sequence is 14 residues long. The germline gives CDR1 DFQATT, CDR2 SNEGSKA (reference sequence). Trimming removed 2 bases from V and 0 bases from J, with 11 bases in between.

This chain joins TRBV4-1 and TRBJ2-1, with D perhaps matching TRBD1 or TRBD2 (5 bases each). V lost 5 bases and J 0 bases, leaving 14 bases between the germline ends. The germline V gene has CDR1 MGHRA and CDR2 YSYEKL. The CDR3 extends over 16 amino acids. This CDR3 reads CASSVGDAPSYNEQFF. Here the CDR3 DNA reads TGCGCCAGCAGCGTAGGGGACGCCCCCTCCTACAATGAGCAGTTCTTC.

This clonotype was counted at least ten times. V gene TRBV4-2 combines with J gene TRBJ1-1; D remains unclear. The germline V gene has CDR1 LGHNA and CDR2 YNFKEQ. The CDR3 loop spans 17 amino acids. V lost 0 bases and J 1 base, leaving 15 bases between the germline ends. The CDR3 nucleotides read TGTGCCAGCAGCCAAGAAGAGGGCAGGATAACGAACACTGAAGCTTTCTTT. Its translation: CASSQEEGRITNTEAFF.

The J gene is TRBJ1-3, the V gene TRBV29-1; possibly TRBD1 for D (5 bases). CDR3 size: 12 residues. Looked up from germline, CDR1 is SQVTM and CDR2 is ANQGSEA. Trimming pared 4 bases from V and 2 bases from J, leaving 6 bases between. CDR3 residues: CSVGTTGNTIYF. The CDR3 DNA reads as TGCAGCGTTGGGACAACTGGAAACACCATATATTTT.

This clonotype was seen many times. The chain is built from TRBV12-3 or TRBV12-4 and TRBJ2-7; tentatively, D is TRBD2 (6 bases). Trimming pared 7 bases from V and 2 bases from J, leaving 15 bases between. The CDR3 is 14 residues long. The chain's CDR3 is CASNRGGAAYEQYF. Written as DNA, the CDR3 is TGTGCCAGCAATCGAGGCGGGGCCGCCTACGAGCAGTACTTC.